The clone carrying this TCR beta chain has more than one count but fewer than ten. Its antigen is currently unknown. These data come from a study of blood T cells in healthy people across ages. Broader study findings: More naive CD4+ cells and higher diversity were found in long-lived than in aged donors.

The sample, 9 to 10 milliliters of peripheral blood, was drawn from each donor. The germline V gene has CDR1 LGHNA and CDR2 YNFKEQ. This CDR3 comprises 12 residues. Trimming removed 0 bases at V and 10 bases at J, with 7 bases between. Together with a sample-barcoded 5' primer, a J-beta primer mix was included in a second PCR lasting about 7 to 12 cycles. TCRdb ran MiXCR on the 5' RACE reads and lists one entry per CDR3 protein. Seen here are some 1.5 million distinct CDR3 sequences, 35% to 45% observed once, and the top ten hold approximately 4.1%. The V call is TRBV4-2, the J call TRBJ2-1; unclear D gene. Sequencing was carried out using blood. This TCR came from a woman in her late teens or twenties in good health. The CDR3 protein is CASSQESLEQFF. The CDR3 nucleotides are TGTGCCAGCAGCCAAGAATCGCTAGAGCAGTTCTTC.